The 2 T cell receptor beta chains below all came from one sample that was sequenced in a study of tumor-infiltrating lymphocytes in localized non-small cell lung cancer (dated by TCRdb to the early 2020s). Receptor libraries were prepared by the immunoSEQ multiplex PCR assay. TCRdb holds this immuneACCESS table with in-frame rearrangements only. Some clones are missing; in checked studies, unresolved V genes explain under half, and the rest has no known cause. The table for this sample lists some 10,000 clones; 60% to 80% of them were counted only once. The leading ten clones occupy roughly 20% of the sample. The sequencing input was lung tumor tissue. Receptor source: a human donor with non-small cell lung cancer.

The chain carries TRBV19 and TRBJ1-2, with TRBD1 as a possible D gene (5 bases). The CDR3 is 15 amino acids. Looked up from germline, CDR1 is LNHDA and CDR2 is SQIVND (reference sequence). V lost 5 bases, J lost 0 bases, and 13 bases lay in between. CDR3 in amino acids: CASSLFGGSNYGYTF. DNA for the CDR3: TGTGCCAGTAGTCTCTTCGGGGGGTCTAACTATGGCTACACCTTC. The full variable domain, with the rest looked up from reference TRBV19 and TRBJ1-2, is DGGITQSPKYLFRKEGQNVTLSCEQNLNHDAMYWYRQDPGQGLRLIYYSQIVNDFQKGDIAEGYSVSREKKESFPLTVTSAQKNPTAFYLCASSLFGGSNYGYTFGSGTRLTVV.

The table lists this clone with a few counts. The J gene is TRBJ1-6, the V gene TRBV11-2; 9 nucleotides line up with TRBD1. This CDR3 has 14 residues. Trimming took 5 bases from V and 7 from J; bases not matched to a gene: 3. Per germline, CDR1 SGHAT and CDR2 FQNNGV. CDR3 nucleotide sequence: TGTGCCAGCAGCCCACAGGGGGCAAATTCACCCCTCCACTTT. Its protein is CASSPQGANSPLHF.